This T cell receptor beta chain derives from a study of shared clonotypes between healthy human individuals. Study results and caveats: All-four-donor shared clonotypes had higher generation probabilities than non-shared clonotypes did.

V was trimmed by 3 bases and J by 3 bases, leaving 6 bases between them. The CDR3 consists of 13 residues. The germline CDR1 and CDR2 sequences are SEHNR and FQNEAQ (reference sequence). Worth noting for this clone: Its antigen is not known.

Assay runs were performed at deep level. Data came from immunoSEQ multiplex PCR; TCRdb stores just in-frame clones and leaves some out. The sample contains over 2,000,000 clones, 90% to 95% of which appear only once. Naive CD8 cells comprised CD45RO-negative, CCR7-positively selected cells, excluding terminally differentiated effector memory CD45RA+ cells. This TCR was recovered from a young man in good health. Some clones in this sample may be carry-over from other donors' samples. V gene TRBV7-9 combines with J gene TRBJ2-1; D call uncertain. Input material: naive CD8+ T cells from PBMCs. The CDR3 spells CASSFVLYNEQFF. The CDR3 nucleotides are TGTGCCAGCAGCTTCGTTCTCTACAATGAGCAGTTCTTC.